This is a list of T cell receptor beta chains from one sample in a study of beta chain features in type 1 diabetes. The method was immunoSEQ multiplex PCR; TCRdb's version includes in-frame clones alone and lacks a portion of them. The sample consists of roughly 130,000 clones, less than 20% of them appearing once. The specimen sequenced was central memory CD4+ T cells from blood. Every receptor here comes from a man aged 30 to 45 with type 1 diabetes. CDR3s include the opening cysteine and the closing phenylalanine or tryptophan. A D gene is named only where the DNA matches it firmly. Part of the rows lack a size; the others show once, few, many or a class for expanded clones.

v_gene,j_gene,abundance,d_gene,CDR3nt,CDR3aa
TRBV14,TRBJ2-1,few,-,TGTGCCAGCAGCCTGTACCAAACAGGGTCGGGTGAGCAGTTCTTC,CASSLYQTGSGEQFF
TRBV7-9,TRBJ2-6,few,-,TGTGCCAGCAGCTCCATATCGGGGTCCTACTCTGGGGCCAACGTCCTGACTTTC,CASSSISGSYSGANVLTF
TRBV6-5,TRBJ2-1,-,-,TGTGCCAGCAGTTACTCGATAGCCCTTCCCAATGAGCAGTTCTTC,CASSYSIALPNEQFF
TRBV5-4,TRBJ2-7,few,-,TGTGCCAGCAGCTTGACAAGAGGGCGGTACGAGCAGTACTTC,CASSLTRGRYEQYF
TRBV7-9,TRBJ1-2,few,TRBD1,TGTGCCAGCAGCTTGGACAGGGGGACCTATGGCTACACCTTC,CASSLDRGTYGYTF
TRBV29-1,TRBJ2-3,few,TRBD1,TGCAGCTTCCGAATGACAGGGGGATTGGCAGATACGCAGTATTTT,CSFRMTGGLADTQYF
TRBV23-1,TRBJ2-7,many,-,TGCGCCAGCAGTCCCCGACGGGGAACCTACGAGCAGTACTTC,CASSPRRGTYEQYF
TRBV6-6,TRBJ2-1,few,-,TGTGCCAGCAATAGCTACAATGAGCAGTTCTTC,CASNSYNEQFF
TRBV7-2,TRBJ1-2,-,-,TGTGCCAGCGGGGGAACCTATGGCTACACCTTC,CASGGTYGYTF
TRBV9,TRBJ2-1,-,-,TGTGCCAGCAGCGTAGAGTGGACAGCTGGTGAGCAGTTCTTC,CASSVEWTAGEQFF
TRBV5-1,TRBJ2-5,few,TRBD1,TGCGCCAGCAGCTTGGGGATTACAGGGGCTCAAGAGACCCAGTACTTC,CASSLGITGAQETQYF
TRBV7-8,TRBJ2-7,few,-,TGTGCCAGCAGCTTAGAGGACCCTCGACAATCCTACGAGCAGTACTTC,CASSLEDPRQSYEQYF
TRBV7-2,TRBJ2-3,-,-,TGTGCCAGCAGCTTGAGACAGGGAGGGGATACGCAGTATTTT,CASSLRQGGDTQYF
TRBV18,TRBJ2-1,-,-,TGTGCCAGCTCCCTAGGGGGGAATGAGCAGTTCTTC,CASSLGGNEQFF
TRBV7-8,TRBJ2-3,many,-,TGTGCCAGCAGCCCCATCGGAGCTCAAGGGACAGATACGCAGTATTTT,CASSPIGAQGTDTQYF
TRBV29-1,TRBJ2-5,once,-,TGCAGCGGTGCACAAACTCAAGAGACCCAGTACTTC,CSGAQTQETQYF
TRBV10-2,TRBJ2-1,-,-,TGCGCCAGCCTCCTTAGTGGCGGCAATGAGCAGTTCTTC,CASLLSGGNEQFF
TRBV6-6,TRBJ2-2,-,TRBD1,TGTGCCAGCAGTTACTCTACAGGGGCGGACACCGGGGAGCTGTTTTTT,CASSYSTGADTGELFF
TRBV30,TRBJ2-5,few,-,TGTGCCTTGGTACAAGAGACCCAGTACTTC,CALVQETQYF
TRBV27,TRBJ2-7,-,TRBD1,TGTGCCAGCAGTCTATTCCGGGGACAGGGGTCCCACGAGCAGTACTTC,CASSLFRGQGSHEQYF
TRBV19,TRBJ2-3,medium-sized,-,TGTGCCAGCGGGTCCTCAGGAACAGATACGCAGTATTTT,CASGSSGTDTQYF
TRBV5-4,TRBJ1-3,-,-,TGTGCCAGCAGCTTAACCGGGGATGGAAACACCATATATTTT,CASSLTGDGNTIYF
TRBV6-6,TRBJ2-2,-,TRBD1,TGTGCCAGCAGTTACGACAGGGATACCGGGGAGCTGTTTTTT,CASSYDRDTGELFF
TRBV7-2,TRBJ2-7,few,-,TGTGCCAGCAGCCTAGGACTATCTGCCTACGAGCAGTACTTC,CASSLGLSAYEQYF
TRBV7-2,TRBJ2-2,-,-,TGTGCCAGCAGCTCTAACTTTGCGAACACCGGGGAGCTGTTTTTT,CASSSNFANTGELFF
TRBV9,TRBJ2-7,-,-,TGTGCCAGCAGCGCGGTCGCGGGGGAGCAGTACTTC,CASSAVAGEQYF
TRBV6-1,TRBJ2-3,many,TRBD2,TGTGCCAGCAGTGAACTGACTAGCGGGGGGACAGATACGCAGTATTTT,CASSELTSGGTDTQYF
TRBV10-2,TRBJ1-1,few,TRBD1,TGCGCCAGCAATTTACAGGGGAGGGGTGAAGCTTTCTTT,CASNLQGRGEAFF
TRBV30,TRBJ2-3,few,-,TGTGCCTGGAGCTTGCTAGCCGGGGGCACAGATACGCAGTATTTT,CAWSLLAGGTDTQYF
TRBV30,TRBJ1-4,-,TRBD1,TGTGCCTGGAGCGGCCCCACAGGGGGCAGAGGTGAAAAACTGTTTTTT,CAWSGPTGGRGEKLFF
TRBV5-1,TRBJ2-7,many,TRBD1,TGCGCCAGCAGCTTTGGGACAGGGGCTGGGTACGAGCAGTACTTC,CASSFGTGAGYEQYF
TRBV6-1,TRBJ2-6,few,-,TGTGCCAGCAGTTTACGCTCTGGGGCCAACGTCCTGACTTTC,CASSLRSGANVLTF
TRBV6-1,TRBJ2-5,few,-,TGTGCCAGCCACGCAGGAACAACAGGGAAAGAGACCCAGTACTTC,CASHAGTTGKETQYF
TRBV6-1,TRBJ2-3,few,-,TGTGCCAGCAGTGATGACCGGACAGATACGCAGTATTTT,CASSDDRTDTQYF
TRBV6-6,TRBJ1-5,-,-,TGTGCCAGCAGTCCGGAGAATCAGCCCCAGCATTTT,CASSPENQPQHF
TRBV29-1,TRBJ2-7,few,TRBD1,TGCAGCGTTGAAGGGACAGGCCCCTCTCGGGAGCAGTACTTC,CSVEGTGPSREQYF
TRBV4-1,TRBJ2-4,few,TRBD1,TGCGCCAGCAGCCAAGATCTTCAGGGGGTTAACATTCAGTACTTC,CASSQDLQGVNIQYF
TRBV2,TRBJ1-2,-,TRBD1,TGTGCCAGCAGTTTGGGACAGGACTATGGCTACACCTTC,CASSLGQDYGYTF
TRBV18,TRBJ1-6,-,-,TGTGCCAGCTCACCAGAGACAGTTACTAATTCACCCCTCCACTTT,CASSPETVTNSPLHF
TRBV6-5,TRBJ2-7,-,TRBD2,TGTGCCAGCAGGTCGACTAGCGGGGCCTTCGGGGAGCAGTACTTC,CASRSTSGAFGEQYF
TRBV29-1,TRBJ2-7,many,-,TGCAGCGTTGGAGGGGGGCAATCCTACGAGCAGTACTTC,CSVGGGQSYEQYF
TRBV4-3,TRBJ1-5,-,-,TGCGCCAGCAGCCAAGATTTCGGTCAGCCCCAGCATTTT,CASSQDFGQPQHF
TRBV7-9,TRBJ1-1,-,-,TGTGCCAGCAGCTTAGTTGAGACGGAGAACACTGAAGCTTTCTTT,CASSLVETENTEAFF
TRBV18,TRBJ1-6,-,-,TGTGCCAGCTCTCCCTCGGTGGGTAATTCACCCCTCCACTTT,CASSPSVGNSPLHF
TRBV5-6,TRBJ2-5,few,TRBD1,TGTGCCAGCAGCTGGGAGTACAGGGGGGAGACCCAGTACTTC,CASSWEYRGETQYF
TRBV2,TRBJ2-7,-,TRBD1,TGTGCCAGCACAGTAACAGGGGCATCCTACGAGCAGTACTTC,CASTVTGASYEQYF
TRBV25-1,TRBJ2-5,many,-,TGTGCCAGCAGTGACGGGGGCGTTGAGACCCAGTACTTC,CASSDGGVETQYF
TRBV29-1,TRBJ2-5,-,-,TGCAGCGGTGGGCTCCCCCAAGAGACCCAGTACTTC,CSGGLPQETQYF
TRBV4-3,TRBJ2-3,few,TRBD2,TGCGCCAGCAGCCAAGAATGGGGCGGGGGAGATACGCAGTATTTT,CASSQEWGGGDTQYF